This T cell receptor beta chain was sequenced in a study of blood T cell repertoires in COVID-19. Overall study: Sample material is recorded as cDNA or gDNA derived from T cells, B-cell-depleted T cells, or PBMCs.

Points on this clone: This specimen includes other DNA sequences encoding the same CDR3.

Sequenced by immunoSEQ multiplex PCR; TCRdb stores in-frame clones only, minus some. The table records under 450,000 clones, 81% of them present only once. V was trimmed by 3 bases and J by 1 base, leaving 6 bases between them. The CDR3 extends over 13 amino acids. The genes are TRBV12-3 or TRBV12-4 and TRBJ1-1; D remains unclear. The sequence derives from a human donor with acute or convalescent COVID-19. The donor label of this sample is uncertain. The sample comprised peripheral blood. The CDR3 DNA follows: TGTGCCAGCAGTTTTGGAGAGAACACTGAAGCTTTCTTT. This encodes CASSFGENTEAFF.